This T cell receptor beta chain was found in a study of spatial heterogeneity in lung cancer. TCRdb itself ran the 5' RACE reads through MiXCR, one entry per CDR3 protein. The data show 25,000 or so distinct CDR3 sequences, roughly 6% seen once. Time point here: blood at routine non-recurrence follow-up after resection. From tumor, nontumor lung or frozen PBMC, whole RNA was taken unsorted for sequencing. This receptor was taken from a male donor with early-stage non-small cell lung cancer. The sequencing used PBMCs, collected at follow-up.

CDR3: CASSSDRMLDGYTF. The CDR3 bases are TGCGCCAGCAGCTCGGACAGGATGTTGGATGGCTACACCTTC. The chain has TRBV5-1 and TRBJ1-2; TRBD1 matches at 7 bases. Unmatched junction bases numbered 8, after V lost 3 bases and J lost 6 bases. This CDR3 contains 14 residues. The germline V gene encodes CDR1 SGHRS and CDR2 YFSETQ.